The clone carrying this T cell receptor (beta chain) has a handful of counts. No antigen is known for it. PCR used 60 Vbeta primers and 13 Jbeta primers. The method was immunoSEQ multiplex PCR; TCRdb's version includes in-frame clones alone and lacks a portion of them. The sample lists around 97,000 clones; around 10% were seen once. The data were obtained in a study of cytomegalovirus exposure and HLA in healthy donors. Study results and limitations: TCR beta V segments were, for the most part, productive about 87% or about 30% of the time in an earlier analysis.

CDR1 is MDHEN, CDR2 SYDVKM, per germline. The CDR3 has 15 amino acids. The ends were cut back, 6 bases at V and 0 bases at J, with 14 bases in the middle. This sequence originates from a man aged 45-65 years in good health and CMV-seropositive. The sample comprised PBMCs. The rearrangement links TRBV28 to TRBJ1-1; D perhaps matches TRBD1 (5 bases). Here the CDR3 DNA reads TGTGCCAGCAGCCTCCCCGACAGACTGAACACTGAAGCTTTCTTT. This codes for CASSLPDRLNTEAFF.